This entry lists 11 T cell receptor beta chains sequenced from one sample in a study of T cell repertoires in cytomegalovirus infection. What these receptors recognize is not known. TCRdb passed the reads through MiXCR, listing each CDR3 protein once. The sample lists 380,000 or so distinct CDR3 sequences; approximately 35% were seen once. Sequenced material: cultured PBMCs, taken from culture after CMV antigen stimulation. The receptors here all came from a human donor in good health (CMV status not recorded). Some clones in this sample may be carry-over from other donors' samples.

The rearrangement joins TRBV5-6 to TRBJ2-3, with 13 bases identical to TRBD2. There are 15 residues in the CDR3. Germline V gene lookup returns CDR1 SGHDT and CDR2 YYEEEE. Trimming at V came to 4 bases and at J to 4 bases, leaving 3 bases not matched to a gene. CDR3 protein: CASSRGLAGADTQYF. CDR3 nucleotide sequence: TGTGCCAGCAGCCGCGGACTAGCGGGAGCAGATACGCAGTATTTT.

This clonotype was observed a handful of times. This chain connects TRBV6-2 or TRBV6-3 to TRBJ2-5; 8 nucleotides agree with TRBD1. V dropped 0 bases and J dropped 5; count of bases not matched to a gene: 5. The V gene's germline CDR1 is MNHEY and CDR2 SVGEGT. CDR3 length equals 15 residues. DNA of the CDR3: TGTGCCAGCAGTTACTCGCACAGGGGGTTGGAGACCCAGTACTTC. It is translated as CASSYSHRGLETQYF.

This clonotype was seen more than once but under ten times. The chain employs TRBV6-1 and TRBJ2-2; D not certain. Germline V gene data show CDR1 as MNHNS and CDR2 as SASEGT. Deletions cut 5 bases from V and 3 bases from J, with 13 bases between. The CDR3 contains 15 residues. The CDR3 DNA is TGTGCCAGCAGTTATACAGCAGTCTACACCGGGGAGCTGTTTTTT. As protein: CASSYTAVYTGELFF.

The chain uses TRBV11-2 and TRBJ2-5; tentatively, D is TRBD2 (6 bases). Looked up from germline, CDR1 is SGHAT and CDR2 is FQNNGV. The CDR3 loop spans 15 amino acids. Trimming removed 4 bases at V and 2 bases at J, with 14 bases between. The CDR3: CASSSPGTRQETQYF. In nucleotides, the CDR3 is TGTGCCAGCAGCTCCCCCGGGACTCGACAAGAGACCCAGTACTTC.

The V call is TRBV10-1, the J call TRBJ2-2; no definite D call. The germline gives CDR1 WNHNN, CDR2 SYGVQD (reference sequence). With 2 bases removed from V and 3 bases from J, the gap between germline ends came to 10 bases. The CDR3 sequence is 15 residues long. CDR3 sequence (DNA): TGCGCCAGCAGTGAGGTTAAGGGCTACACCGGGGAGCTGTTTTTT. This translates into CASSEVKGYTGELFF.

This chain joins TRBV12-3 or TRBV12-4 and TRBJ2-7; 12 bases are a match to TRBD2. The CDR3 runs 14 residues. V lost 4 bases, J lost 2 bases, and 0 bases stayed unmatched. CDR3 sequence (DNA): TGTGCCAGCAGTTCTAGCGGGAGGGCCTACGAGCAGTACGTC. Translated, it gives CASSSSGRAYEQYV.

The sample holds a few counts of this clonotype. The V call is TRBV12-3 or TRBV12-4, the J call TRBJ2-1; 14 nucleotides align to TRBD2. The CDR3 has 16 amino acids. J gave up 7 bases and V 6 bases, and 8 bases lay outside the gene matches. This chain's CDR3 is CASRGLGTSGSNEQFF. CDR3 nucleotides: TGTGCCAGCAGAGGGCTTGGGACTAGCGGGAGTAATGAGCAGTTCTTC.

This clonotype was observed once. The chain carries TRBV20-1 and TRBJ2-3; D gene unclear. V was trimmed by 5 bases and J by 4 bases, leaving 16 bases between them. Germline CDR1 DFQATT, CDR2 SNEGSKA (reference sequence). The CDR3 has 14 residues. CDR3 residues: CSAPEAAVADTQYF. The CDR3 coding sequence is TGCAGTGCTCCTGAGGCCGCCGTGGCAGATACGCAGTATTTT.

V and J are TRBV7-2 and TRBJ1-3; D is undetermined. The ends were cut back, 2 bases at V and 2 bases at J, with 4 bases in the middle. This CDR3 is 13 amino acids long. CDR1 is SGHTA and CDR2 is FQGNSA in the germline V gene. Here the CDR3 reads CASSLNPGNTIYF. For the CDR3, the DNA is TGTGCCAGCAGCTTAAACCCTGGAAACACCATATATTTT.

Written as DNA, the CDR3 is TGTGCCAGCAGCGCAAGGACTAGCGGGAGGGGTTTAACAGATACGCAGTATTTT. It specifies CASSARTSGRGLTDTQYF. The chain carries TRBV7-2 and TRBJ2-3; TRBD2 matches 15 bases. V shed 5 bases, J shed 3 bases, and the junction held 9 bases outside the gene matches. The CDR3 loop spans 18 amino acids. CDR1 is SGHTA, CDR2 FQGNSA, per germline.

In the case of this clonotype: This may stem from a read error, because a much larger clone lies one nucleotide away. The chain couples TRBV28 to TRBJ1-1, with D unclear. The CDR3 totals 14 residues. The germline V and J ends were trimmed by 11 bases and 5 bases, with 21 bases remaining between them. From germline, CDR1 is MDHEN and CDR2 SYDVKM. The CDR3 spells CAGYQRLSRTEAFF. In DNA form, the CDR3 reads TGTGCCGGCTACCAACGGTTGTCTCGGACTGAAGCTTTCTTT.